This T cell receptor (beta chain) was identified in a study of shared clonotypes between healthy human individuals. Study conclusions and caveats: In contrast to clonotypes shared by all four donors, non-shared clonotypes had lower generation probabilities.

Naive CD8 populations comprised CD45RO-negative cells positively selected for CCR7, excluding terminally differentiated effector memory CD45RA+ cells. At deep level, the assay was performed. Authors' methods: ImmunoSEQ junction-only sequences lacked quality scores, so their filtering differed. Some clones are missing from TCRdb's copy, which holds only in-frame ones; the method was immunoSEQ multiplex PCR. V, J and clone size are taken as reported in that table, and D and trimming were inferred from the DNA itself. In the table there are more than 2 million clones, roughly 93% of which are singletons. On this clone: The antigen is not known.

This CDR3 region has 18 residues. Germline V CDR1 and CDR2: KGHSH, LQKENI. The trim removed 3 bases at V and 3 bases at J, leaving 11 bases unmatched. This sequence originates from a man aged 18 to 29 in good health. Some clones in this sample may be carry-over from other donors' samples. Sequenced input: naive CD8+ T cells from PBMCs. The chain carries TRBV18 and TRBJ1-5; 10 bases are shared with TRBD1. The CDR3 region has the DNA TGTGCCAGCTCACCCTCCCGGGACAGGGGCAATTTCAATCAGCCCCAGCATTTT. Its protein product is CASSPSRDRGNFNQPQHF.